Sequencing of this TCR beta chain was carried out in a study of regulatory T cells in long-lasting Graves disease. This clonotype was picked up a small number of times. Time point noted: persistent/refractory GD, antithyroid drugs over 5 years with positive TRAb. Extracted PBMC RNA gave rise to the TCR library. The patients were drawn from one endocrinology department in Xi'an, China. V lost 3 bases to trimming and J lost 0 bases, with 12 bases between them. CDR1 and CDR2 from the germline V gene are DFQATT and SNEGSKA (reference sequence). CDR3 length: 15 residues. Researchers made TCR beta libraries by using iRepertoire HTBI primers and running Arm-PCR on CDR3 regions. Original handling: Spanning all samples, the identified segments comprised approximately 60 TRBV and about 15 TRBJ. TCRdb fed the multiplex PCR reads into MiXCR, producing one record per CDR3 protein. In this record, the V and J calls reflect TCRdb's handling and not the investigators' own analysis. The table includes approximately 400,000 distinct CDR3 sequences, less than 25% detected once.

This specimen was peripheral blood mononuclear cells (PBMCs), taken when the disease was refractory, from a patient treated with antithyroid drugs. The clonotype was recovered from a female donor with Graves disease. The gene calls are TRBV20-1 and TRBJ1-5; weak D call: TRBD1 (6 bases). The CDR3 loop is CSARETGHSNQPQHF. CDR3 coding DNA: TGCAGTGCTAGGGAGACAGGTCATAGCAATCAGCCCCAGCATTTT.